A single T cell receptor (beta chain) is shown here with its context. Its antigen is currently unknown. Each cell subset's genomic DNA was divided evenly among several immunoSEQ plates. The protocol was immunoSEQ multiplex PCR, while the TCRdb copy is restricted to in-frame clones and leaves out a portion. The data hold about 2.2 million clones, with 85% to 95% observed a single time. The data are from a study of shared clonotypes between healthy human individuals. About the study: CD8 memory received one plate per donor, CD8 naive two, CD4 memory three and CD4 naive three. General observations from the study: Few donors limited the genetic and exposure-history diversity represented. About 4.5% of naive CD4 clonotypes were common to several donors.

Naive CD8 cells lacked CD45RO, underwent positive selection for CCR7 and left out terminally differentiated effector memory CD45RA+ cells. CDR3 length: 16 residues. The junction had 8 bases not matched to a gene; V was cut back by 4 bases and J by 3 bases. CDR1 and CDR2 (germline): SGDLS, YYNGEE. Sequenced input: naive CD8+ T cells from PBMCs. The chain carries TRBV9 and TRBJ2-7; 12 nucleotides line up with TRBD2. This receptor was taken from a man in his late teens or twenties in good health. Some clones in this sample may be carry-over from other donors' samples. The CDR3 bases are TGTGCCAGCAGCCCACGCAGGACTAGCGGGGACTACGAGCAGTACTTC. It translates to CASSPRRTSGDYEQYF. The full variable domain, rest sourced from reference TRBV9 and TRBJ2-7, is DSGVTQTPKHLITATGQRVTLRCSPRSGDLSVYWYQQSLDQGLQFLIQYYNGEERAKGNILERFSAQQFPDLHSELNLSSLELGDSALYFCASSPRRTSGDYEQYFGPGTRLTVT.